This T cell receptor beta chain was identified in a study of cytomegalovirus exposure and HLA in healthy donors. Study results and caveats: Later, TCR association rates were found to vary by HLA locus, highest for DRB1 and lowest for HLA-C. Cytomegalovirus association was assigned to over 150 TCR beta chains. HLA alleles were associated with 16,000 or so TCR beta sequences in a later analysis at 0.05 false discovery rate.

About this clone itself: The antigen is undetermined.

The primer mix had 60 Vbeta and 13 Jbeta primers. In the original workflow: Counted up in a later analysis, unique TCR beta chains came to around 80 million, with about 9.9 million shared. Here immunoSEQ multiplex PCR was the method, and the copy in TCRdb shows in-frame clones only, minus some. The V and J calls and the clone size are those of that table, but D and trimming were determined from the DNA. The sample holds around 200,000 clones. The sequenced material came from PBMCs. This sequence originates from a girl aged 2-10 years in good health and CMV-seropositive.

The CDR3, as DNA: TGTGCCAGTCACCCCTCCAGCCACTCAAAACAGGGGTTGAAAGAGACCCAGTACTTC. This gives the protein CASHPSSHSKQGLKETQYF. The rearrangement links TRBV19 to TRBJ2-5; 7 nucleotides agree with TRBD1. This CDR3 contains 19 residues. Per germline, CDR1 LNHDA and CDR2 SQIVND (reference sequence). The ends lost 8 bases at V and 3 bases at J; junction bases unmatched: 24. Supplemented by reference TRBV19 and TRBJ2-5, the full variable domain reads DGGITQSPKYLFRKEGQNVTLSCEQNLNHDAMYWYRQDPGQGLRLIYYSQIVNDFQKGDIAEGYSVSREKKESFPLTVTSAQKNPTAFYLCASHPSSHSKQGLKETQYFGPGTRLLVL.